Detailed here is one TCR beta chain. Its antigen remains unidentified. The sample is drawn from a study of OX40 agonist ivuxolimab in advanced cancers. Study at large: Dose-escalation patients' cancers were hepatocellular carcinoma, melanoma, renal cell or head and neck cancer.

The repertoire was sequenced with immunoSEQ multiplex PCR; TCRdb's copy has only in-frame clones and lacks some. The sample holds about 60,000 clones; over 90% are singletons and the top ten take about 18%. Overall study findings and caveats: Patients with a partial response at 0.1-3.0 mg/kg had among the lowest clonal expansion.

From germline, CDR1 is LGHNA and CDR2 YSLEER. The CDR3 consists of 15 residues. Deletions cut 0 bases from V and 6 bases from J, with 12 bases between. V is TRBV4-3 and J is TRBJ2-1; D is uncertain. The sequence derives from an adult with an advanced solid tumor such as melanoma, head and neck, liver or kidney cancer. Sequences were derived from CD4+ or CD8+ T cells sorted from blood, sampled in a trial of the OX40 agonist ivuxolimab. CDR3 coding DNA: TGCGCCAGCAGCCAAGACCCCCTGGCCGGCAATGAGCAGTTCTTC. It translates to CASSQDPLAGNEQFF.